This note documents a single TCR beta chain sequence. Trimming shortened V by 0 bases and J by 6 bases, and 7 bases separated the two germline ends. CDR3 size: 13 residues. Looked up from germline, CDR1 is LGHNT and CDR2 is FRNRAP. The table came from immunoSEQ multiplex PCR; TCRdb's copy has only in-frame clones and leaves some out. The sample holds about 41,000 clones, about nine tenths seen once. This specimen comes from a study of T cell changes during pregnancy in multiple sclerosis. This chain connects TRBV12-5 to TRBJ2-3, with D unresolved. Material: CD4+ T cells from peripheral blood mononuclear cells, obtained in the first trimester of pregnancy. The TCR was taken from a female donor with multiple sclerosis, enrolled in a pregnancy study. The CDR3 sequence is CASGLVLPDTQYF. CDR3 coding DNA: TGTGCTAGTGGTTTGGTACTGCCTGATACGCAGTATTTT.